The clone carrying this T cell receptor beta chain was seen repeatedly, ten times or more. Its antigen is unidentified. As part of library construction, unique molecular identifiers were attached to individual cDNA molecules. MiXCR, applied by TCRdb to the 5' RACE reads, yields one record per CDR3 protein. The sample yields tens of thousands of distinct CDR3 sequences, 5% to 5.5% seen once. This CDR3 has 16 residues. Trimming removed 0 bases at V and 6 bases at J, with 14 bases between. Per germline, CDR1 SGHTA and CDR2 FQGTGA. The data originate from a study of early T cells in non-severe SARS-CoV-2 infection. At the level of the study: From unsorted whole blood, bulk RNA was sequenced, and the chains remained unpaired. The study, taken as a whole, reports: Private and CD4 specificities were missed by VDJdb matching, which favored anti-spike CD8 responses.

The rearrangement uses TRBV7-3 and TRBJ2-2; D may be TRBD1 (5 bases). Sequenced: whole blood. The source is an adult who was a healthcare worker with PCR-confirmed SARS-CoV-2 infection or an uninfected control (not recorded which). The CDR3 DNA reads as TGTGCCAGCAGCTTAACAGGGGTTGTGGTCTCCGGGGAGCTGTTTTTT. Encoded protein: CASSLTGVVVSGELFF. Full variable domain (rest looked up from reference TRBV7-3 and TRBJ2-2): GAGVSQTPSNKVTEKGKYVELRCDPISGHTALYWYRQSLGQGPEFLIYFQGTGAADDSGLPNDRFFAVRPEGSVSTLKIQRTERGDSAVYLCASSLTGVVVSGELFFGEGSRLTVL.